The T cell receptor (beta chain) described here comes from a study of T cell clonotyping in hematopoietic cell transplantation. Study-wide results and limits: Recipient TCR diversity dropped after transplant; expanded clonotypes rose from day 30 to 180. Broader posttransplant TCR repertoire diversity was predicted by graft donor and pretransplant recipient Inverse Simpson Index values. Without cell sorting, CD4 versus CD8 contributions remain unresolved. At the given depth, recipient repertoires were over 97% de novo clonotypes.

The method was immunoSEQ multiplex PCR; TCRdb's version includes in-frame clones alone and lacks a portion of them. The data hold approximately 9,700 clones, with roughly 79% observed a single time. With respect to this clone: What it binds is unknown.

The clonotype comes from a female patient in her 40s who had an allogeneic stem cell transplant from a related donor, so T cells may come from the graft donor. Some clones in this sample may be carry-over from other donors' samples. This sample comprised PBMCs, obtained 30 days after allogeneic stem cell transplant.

The CDR3 loop is CASSRGSSGRDNEQFF. The CDR3, as DNA: TGCGCCAGCAGCCGAGGGTCCAGCGGGAGGGACAATGAGCAGTTCTTC. The chain is built from TRBV4-1 and TRBJ2-1, with 10 bases aligning to TRBD2. Germline trimming cut 4 bases from V and 5 bases from J; bases unmatched to any gene: 8. This CDR3 has 16 amino acids. Germline V gives CDR1 MGHRA, CDR2 YSYEKL.